This T cell receptor (beta chain) originates from a study of shared clonotypes between healthy human individuals. Study in general: Plates per donor: three CD4 naive, three CD4 memory, two CD8 naive, one CD8 memory. General study results and limits: An anticipated effect of sequencing depth on clonotype sharing among donors was recognized.

The assay used deep level. As originally analysed: For the immunoSEQ data, sequences were junction-only without quality scores, so filtering differed. Only in-frame clones appear in the TCRdb table, and some are missing; sequencing was by immunoSEQ multiplex PCR. V and J calls and clone size follow that table, whereas D and trimming were derived from the DNA. Of some 1,100,000 clones listed, about 84% are singletons. J lost 0 bases, V lost 0 bases, and 5 bases had no gene match. Germline CDR1 SGHRS, CDR2 YFSETQ. This CDR3 contains 16 residues. Comments on this clone: What it binds is unknown.

This chain uses TRBV5-1 with TRBJ1-1, with 7 bases identical to TRBD1. The receptor was isolated from a man between 18 and 29 years old in good health. Some clones in this sample may be carry-over from other donors' samples. Sequencing used memory CD4+ T cells from PBMCs. Subset meaning: CD45RA-negative fraction. CDR3: CASSLGPGQLNTEAFF. In DNA, the CDR3 is TGCGCCAGCAGCTTGGGTCCGGGACAGCTGAACACTGAAGCTTTCTTT.